This T cell receptor beta chain stems from a study of T-cell reconstitution after alpha-beta-depleted transplantation in children. Unique molecular identifiers were incorporated during preparation of the TCRbeta library. TCRdb independently ran MiXCR on the PCR reads; one entry per CDR3 protein. The sample records 900,000 or so distinct CDR3 sequences, around 15% being singletons. Trimming took 4 bases from V and 6 from J, leaving 16 bases between them. CDR1 and CDR2 (germline): MGHRA, YSYEKL. This CDR3 has 15 residues. This clonotype showed up just once. The source material was PBMCs, mostly from graft donor cells, sampled 360 days after TCRalphabeta/CD19-depleted stem cell transplant. J is TRBJ2-1 and V is TRBV4-1, with D perhaps matching TRBD2 (7 bases). This TCR came from a male patient younger than 18 who had a stem cell transplant for acute lymphoblastic leukemia, so the T cells may come from the graft donor. DNA of the CDR3: TGCGCCAGCAGCCTCGAGGGGGGGCTGATCAATGAGCAGTTCTTC. It codes for CASSLEGGLINEQFF.